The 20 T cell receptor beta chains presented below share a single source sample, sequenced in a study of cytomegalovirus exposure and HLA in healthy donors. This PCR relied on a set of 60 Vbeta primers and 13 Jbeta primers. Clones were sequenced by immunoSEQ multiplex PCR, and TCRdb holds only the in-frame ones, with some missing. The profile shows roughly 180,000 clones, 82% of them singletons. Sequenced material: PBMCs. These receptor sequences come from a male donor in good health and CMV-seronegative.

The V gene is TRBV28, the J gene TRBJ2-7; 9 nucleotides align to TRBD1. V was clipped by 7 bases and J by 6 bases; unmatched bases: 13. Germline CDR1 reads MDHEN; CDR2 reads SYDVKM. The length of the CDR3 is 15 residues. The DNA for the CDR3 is TGTGCCAGCAATTCACCCTTGGGACAGGGTTCCGAGCAGTACTTC. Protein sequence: CASNSPLGQGSEQYF.

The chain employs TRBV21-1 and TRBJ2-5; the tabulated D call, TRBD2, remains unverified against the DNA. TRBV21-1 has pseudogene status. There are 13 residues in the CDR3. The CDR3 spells CAGSTPGGETQYF. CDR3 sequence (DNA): TGTGCCGGCAGCACCCCCGGAGGAGAGACCCAGTACTTC.

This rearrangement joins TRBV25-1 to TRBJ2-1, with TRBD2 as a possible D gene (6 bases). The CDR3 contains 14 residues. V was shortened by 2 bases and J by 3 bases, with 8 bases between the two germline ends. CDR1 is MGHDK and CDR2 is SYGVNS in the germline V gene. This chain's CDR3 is CASSERRDYNEQFF. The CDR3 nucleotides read TGTGCCAGCAGTGAACGGCGGGACTACAATGAGCAGTTCTTC.

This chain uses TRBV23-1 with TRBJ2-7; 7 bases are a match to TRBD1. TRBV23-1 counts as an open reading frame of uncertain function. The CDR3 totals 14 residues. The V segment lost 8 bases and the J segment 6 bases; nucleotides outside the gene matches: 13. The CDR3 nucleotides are TGCGCCAGCGAACCCGGGACAGATGTTTGCGAGCAGTACTTC. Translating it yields CASEPGTDVCEQYF.

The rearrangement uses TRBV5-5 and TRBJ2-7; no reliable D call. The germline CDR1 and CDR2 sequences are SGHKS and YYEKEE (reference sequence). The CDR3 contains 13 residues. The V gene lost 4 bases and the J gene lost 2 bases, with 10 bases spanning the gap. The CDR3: CASSPRYTYEQYF. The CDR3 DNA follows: TGTGCCAGCAGCCCTCGGTATACCTACGAGCAGTACTTC.

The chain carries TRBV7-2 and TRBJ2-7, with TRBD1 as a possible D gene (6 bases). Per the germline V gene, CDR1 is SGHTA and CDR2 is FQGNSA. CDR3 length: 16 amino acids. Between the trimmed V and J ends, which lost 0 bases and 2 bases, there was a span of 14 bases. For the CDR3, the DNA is TGTGCCAGCAGCTTAGCCAACAGGGTAACTACCTACGAGCAGTACTTC. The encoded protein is CASSLANRVTTYEQYF.

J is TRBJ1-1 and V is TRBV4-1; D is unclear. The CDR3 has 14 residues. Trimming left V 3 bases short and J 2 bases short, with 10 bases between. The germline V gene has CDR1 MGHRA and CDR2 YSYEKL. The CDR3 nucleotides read TGCGCCAGCAGCCAGGCCGCGGTTAACACTGAAGCTTTCTTT. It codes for CASSQAAVNTEAFF.

The CDR3 bases are TGTGCCAGCAGTTTAGAGGGGGGGTCCACAGATACGCAGTATTTT. Amino acid sequence: CASSLEGGSTDTQYF. V gene TRBV28 combines with J gene TRBJ2-3, with D maybe TRBD2 (7 bases). In germline, CDR1 is MDHEN, CDR2 SYDVKM. Between the trimmed V and J ends, which lost 2 bases and 2 bases, there was a span of 11 bases. This CDR3 has 15 amino acids.

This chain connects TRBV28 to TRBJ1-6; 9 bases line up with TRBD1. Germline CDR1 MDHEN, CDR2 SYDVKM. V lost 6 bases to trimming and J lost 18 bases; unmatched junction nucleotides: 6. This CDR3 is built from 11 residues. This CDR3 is CASSDTGGTHF. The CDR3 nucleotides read TGTGCCAGCAGCGACACAGGGGGCACCCACTTT. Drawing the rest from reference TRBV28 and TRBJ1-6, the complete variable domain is DVKVTQSSRYLVKRTGEKVFLECVQDMDHENMFWYRQDPGLGLRLIYFSYDVKMKEKGDIPEGYSVSREKKERFSLILESASTNQTSMYLCASSDTGGTHFGNGTRLTVT.

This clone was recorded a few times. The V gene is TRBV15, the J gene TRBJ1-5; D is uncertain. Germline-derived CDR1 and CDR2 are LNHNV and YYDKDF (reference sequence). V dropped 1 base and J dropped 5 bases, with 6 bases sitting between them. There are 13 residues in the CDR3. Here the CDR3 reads CATSRAVDQPQHF. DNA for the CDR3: TGTGCCACCAGCAGAGCAGTGGATCAGCCCCAGCATTTT.

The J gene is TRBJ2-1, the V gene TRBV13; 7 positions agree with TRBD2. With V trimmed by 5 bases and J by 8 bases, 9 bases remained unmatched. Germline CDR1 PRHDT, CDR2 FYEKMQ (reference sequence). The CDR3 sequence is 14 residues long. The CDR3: CASSPEGRADEQFF. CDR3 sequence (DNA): TGTGCCAGCAGCCCAGAGGGGAGGGCCGATGAGCAGTTCTTC.

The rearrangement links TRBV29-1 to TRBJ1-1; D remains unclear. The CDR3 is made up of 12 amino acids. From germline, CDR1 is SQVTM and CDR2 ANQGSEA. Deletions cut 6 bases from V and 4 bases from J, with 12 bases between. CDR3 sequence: CSVTPGSTEAFF. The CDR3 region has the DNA TGCAGCGTGACTCCGGGGAGCACTGAAGCTTTCTTT. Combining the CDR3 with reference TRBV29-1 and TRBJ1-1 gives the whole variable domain SAVISQKPSRDICQRGTSLTIQCQVDSQVTMMFWYRQQPGQSLTLIATANQGSEATYESGFVIDKFPISRPNLTFSTLTVSNMSPEDSSIYLCSVTPGSTEAFFGQGTRLTVV.

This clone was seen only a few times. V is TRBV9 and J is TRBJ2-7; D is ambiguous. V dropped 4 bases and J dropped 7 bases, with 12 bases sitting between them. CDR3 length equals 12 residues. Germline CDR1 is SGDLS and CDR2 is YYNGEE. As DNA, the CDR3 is TGTGCCAGCAGCCCCCGAATACGGGAGCAGTACTTC. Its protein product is CASSPRIREQYF.

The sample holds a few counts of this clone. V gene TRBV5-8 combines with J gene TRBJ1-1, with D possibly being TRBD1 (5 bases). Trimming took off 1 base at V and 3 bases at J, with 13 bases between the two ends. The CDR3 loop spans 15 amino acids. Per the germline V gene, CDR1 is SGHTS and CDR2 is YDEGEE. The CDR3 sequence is CASSLYAGLDTEAFF. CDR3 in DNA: TGTGCCAGCAGCTTGTATGCAGGGCTGGACACTGAAGCTTTCTTT.

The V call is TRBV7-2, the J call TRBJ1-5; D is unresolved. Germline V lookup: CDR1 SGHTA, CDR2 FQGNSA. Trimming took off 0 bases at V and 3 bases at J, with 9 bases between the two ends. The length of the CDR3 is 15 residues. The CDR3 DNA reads TGTGCCAGCAGCTTAGCGGCGGGGTTCAATCAGCCCCAGCATTTT. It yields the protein CASSLAAGFNQPQHF.

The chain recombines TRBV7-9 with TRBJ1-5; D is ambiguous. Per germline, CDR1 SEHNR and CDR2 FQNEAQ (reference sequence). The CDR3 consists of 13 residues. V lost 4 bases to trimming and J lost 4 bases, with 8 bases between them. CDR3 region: CASSWSRNQPQHF. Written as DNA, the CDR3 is TGTGCCAGCAGCTGGTCCCGGAATCAGCCCCAGCATTTT.

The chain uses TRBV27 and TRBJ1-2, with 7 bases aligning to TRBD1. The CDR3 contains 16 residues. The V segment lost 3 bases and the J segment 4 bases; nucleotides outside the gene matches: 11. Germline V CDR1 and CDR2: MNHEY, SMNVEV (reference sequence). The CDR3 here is CASSLMGQGDLYGYTF. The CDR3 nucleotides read TGTGCCAGCAGTTTGATGGGGCAGGGGGACCTCTATGGCTACACCTTC.

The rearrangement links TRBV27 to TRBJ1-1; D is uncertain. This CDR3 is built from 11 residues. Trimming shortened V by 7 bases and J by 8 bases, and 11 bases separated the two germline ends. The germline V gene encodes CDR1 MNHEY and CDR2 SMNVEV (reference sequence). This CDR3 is CASTLGTEAFF. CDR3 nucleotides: TGTGCCAGCACCCTAGGTACAGAAGCTTTCTTT.

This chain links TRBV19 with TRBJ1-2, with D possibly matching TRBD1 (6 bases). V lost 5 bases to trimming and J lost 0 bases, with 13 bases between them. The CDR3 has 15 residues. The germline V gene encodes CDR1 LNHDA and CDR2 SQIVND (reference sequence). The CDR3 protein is CASSPRQVANYGYTF. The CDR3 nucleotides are TGTGCCAGTAGTCCACGACAGGTCGCTAACTATGGCTACACCTTC.

CDR3 sequence reads: CASNMGGPGANVLTF. DNA of the CDR3: TGTGCCAGCAACATGGGGGGGCCCGGGGCCAACGTCCTGACTTTC. This chain connects TRBV28 to TRBJ2-6, with D perhaps matching TRBD2 (7 bases). Germline V gene data show CDR1 as MDHEN and CDR2 as SYDVKM. The CDR3 consists of 15 residues. Trimming stripped 7 bases from V and 4 bases from J, with 14 bases between.